These 11 T cell receptor beta chains were sequenced from one sample in a study of tumor-infiltrating lymphocytes in primary liver carcinoma (dated by TCRdb to between 2016 and 2019). TRIzol reagent was used to extract blood RNA from unsorted whole blood, while the DNeasy Blood & Tissue kit provided the germline DNA. The sequencer listed for this sample is Illumina HiSeq 2500. A constant-region primer and ProtoScript II reverse transcriptase were used to reverse-transcribe TCRbeta-specific cDNA from roughly 480 ng total RNA. Construction of the TCRbeta libraries relied on three nested rounds of multiplex PCR, following a slightly modified ARM-PCR procedure. The first two PCR rounds used multiplex TRBV1-TRBV30 forward primers with a Cbeta reverse primer, each for around 10 cycles. TCRdb ran its own pipeline on the public reads, namely fastp trimming at Q25 and MiXCR clone calling, and kept in-frame beta chains. All rows with the same CDR3 protein become a single entry with the most common DNA and genes. The sample profile shows approximately 340,000 distinct CDR3 sequences; 65% of them were found once. The ten most abundant clones make up about 6% of the sample.

Sequenced: peripheral blood. The receptors stem from a man aged 35 to 55 with primary liver carcinoma and hepatitis B virus infection.

This clonotype was recorded at least ten times. The V gene is TRBV6-7, the J gene TRBJ2-2; weak D call: TRBD2 (5 bases). TRBV6-7 is annotated as an ORF whose role is uncertain. CDR3 length equals 13 residues. The CDR3 sequence is CEVGGITTGELFF. For the CDR3, the DNA is TGTGAAGTTGGAGGAATTACCACCGGGGAGCTGTTTTTT.

V and J are TRBV11-3 and TRBJ1-1; D unresolved. Germline lookup yields CDR1 SGHNT and CDR2 YENEEA. The CDR3 sequence is 12 residues long. The V and J ends lost 4 bases and 7 bases respectively, with 10 bases between them. The CDR3 nucleotides are TGTGCCAGCAGCTCCGGACGGGATGAAGCTTTCTTT. Encoded protein: CASSSGRDEAFF.

This clonotype was seen many times. The chain joins TRBV4-1 to TRBJ2-1; D remains unclear. V was cut by 1 base and J by 2 bases, with 6 bases left in between. The CDR3 has 14 residues. CDR1 is MGHRA, CDR2 YSYEKL, per germline. The CDR3 here is CASSQVGAYNEQFF. The CDR3 nucleotides are TGCGCCAGCAGCCAAGTAGGAGCCTACAATGAGCAGTTCTTC.

In the case of this clonotype: Since a much larger clone is just one base distant, this may be a read error. The chain links TRBV6-6 to TRBJ2-7; a weak D match, TRBD1 (6 bases). CDR3 length equals 15 residues. CDR1 and CDR2 from the germline V gene are MNHNY and SVGAGI (reference sequence). In DNA form, the CDR3 reads TGTGCCAGCAGTTACACCCGGGACACCTCCTACGACCAGTACTTC. Its protein is CASSYTRDTSYDQYF.

Turning to this clonotype: This clone may be a read error of a much larger clone one base away. The rearrangement uses TRBV6-5 and TRBJ2-7; a weak D match, TRBD2 (5 bases). V lost 5 bases and J 5 bases, leaving 13 bases between the germline ends. This CDR3 contains 13 residues. Per the germline V gene, CDR1 is MNHEY and CDR2 is SVGAGI. The CDR3 DNA reads TGTGCCAGCAGTGTCCCGGGGTCCCACGAGCAGTACTTC. Translation: CASSVPGSHEQYF.

Comments on this clonotype: At one end the junction does not follow the germline gene, possibly because of a read error. J is TRBJ2-1 and V is TRBV6-6; D is unclear. Germline loops: CDR1 MNHNY, CDR2 SVGAGI (reference sequence). The CDR3 has 13 residues. CDR3 bases: TGTGCCAGCAGTTACGACCAGTACTATGAACAGTTCTTC. This gives the protein CASSYDQYYEQFF.

In the case of this clonotype: Compared with germline, one end of the junction differs, possibly owing to a read error. The chain employs TRBV30 and TRBJ2-1, with D possibly matching TRBD2 (6 bases). The CDR3 is 12 residues long. CDR1 and CDR2 from the germline V gene are GTSNPN and SVGIG (reference sequence). The CDR3 spells CAFRESYNEPFF. For the CDR3, the DNA is TGTGCCTTCCGGGAGAGCTACAATGAGCCGTTCTTC.

To note about this clonotype: A much larger clone differs by one base, so this may be a read error. The chain employs TRBV4-1 and TRBJ1-2, with 10 positions matching TRBD1. CDR3 size: 16 residues. V lost 4 bases, J lost 0 bases, and 5 bases stayed unmatched. Germline loops: CDR1 MGHRA, CDR2 YSYEKL. The CDR3, as DNA: TGCGCCAGCAGCCGAGAAGGGACAGGGGCTAACTATGGCTACACCTTC. Translating gives CASSREGTGANYGYTF.

Notes on this clonotype: Its ends do not fully match the called genes, so a read error is possible. V and J are TRBV11-2 and TRBJ2-2; weak D call: TRBD2 (6 bases). There are 15 residues in the CDR3. Germline loops: CDR1 SGHAT, CDR2 FQNNGV. For the CDR3, the DNA is TGTGCCACTACACCCAAGGAGCGGGTCACCTGGGAGCTGTTTTTT. This encodes CATTPKERVTWELFF.

This chain connects TRBV6-5 to TRBJ1-2; D might be TRBD1 (5 bases). The length of the CDR3 is 16 residues. Germline loops: CDR1 MNHEY, CDR2 SVGAGI. With 7 bases removed from V and 3 bases from J, the gap between germline ends came to 21 bases. The CDR3 DNA reads as TGTGCCAGCAATTCCACCTCGGGGGGGGGTGACTATGGCTACACCTTC. Translating gives CASNSTSGGGDYGYTF.

V usage is TRBV11-2 and J usage is TRBJ2-2; D possibly uses TRBD1 or TRBD2 (6 bases each). The V gene's germline CDR1 is SGHAT and CDR2 FQNNGV. CDR3 length: 17 residues. The ends were cut back, 5 bases at V and 9 bases at J, with 25 bases in the middle. The CDR3 DNA follows: TGTGCCAGCAGCGACCCACCAGGGGATCGGGGGTTACGGGAGCTGTTTTTT. Amino acids: CASSDPPGDRGLRELFF.